Included here is one T cell receptor (beta chain) sequence, with context. Its antigen is not identified. This CDR3 spans 13 amino acids. CDR1 and CDR2 from the germline V gene are MNHEY and SVGAGI. J was trimmed by 9 bases and V by 7 bases; bases with no gene match: 8. The data were taken from a study of early stage breast cancer tumors. Sequenced by immunoSEQ multiplex PCR; TCRdb stores in-frame clones only, minus some. The top ten clones hold 3% to 4.5% of a sample with about 72,000 clones, approximately 80% of them seen once. Study outcomes and limitations: Tumors had approximately 2.5-fold higher T cell density than normal breast. Commonly generated sequences made up most enriched TCRB sequences shared between patients. Chain pairing and CD4, CD8 or FOXP3 expression were not captured.

Sequencing was carried out using blood. The sequence was collected from a person in their sixties or seventies with breast cancer. This chain joins TRBV6-5 and TRBJ1-3, with 8 nucleotides matching TRBD1. CDR3 region: CASIGTGQSTIYF. The CDR3 nucleotides read TGTGCCAGCATCGGGACAGGTCAGAGCACCATATATTTT.